This paragraph covers one T cell receptor (beta chain) sequence. Its antigen is not identified. This record comes from a study of T cell responses to AZD1222 COVID-19 vaccine. Study summary: Second doses were pooled across both intervals (about 4 or about 12 weeks). General study points: The study reported that nearly half of spike-specific TCRs target unmutated variant regions. Regions 160-218 and 743-854 dominated among vaccine-associated CD4 TCRs spanning spike. The donors showed a predominance of white British ancestry and of females, with possible underestimation of clonal diversity.

The table came from immunoSEQ multiplex PCR; TCRdb's copy has only in-frame clones and leaves some out. This sample yields approximately 120,000 clones, of which more than 70% are seen a single time; 4.2% belongs to the top ten. The junction had 7 bases not matched to a gene; V was cut back by 5 bases and J by 7 bases. CDR3 length: 14 amino acids. Germline CDR1 and CDR2: SGHTA and FQGNSA. The sequencing used peripheral blood, collected on day 0 of AZD1222 vaccination. This rearrangement joins TRBV7-2 to TRBJ1-5; 8 bases align to TRBD1. This receptor was identified in an adult in good health. In DNA, the CDR3 is TGTGCCAGCAGCGGGCGGACAGGGAGACAGCCCCAGCATTTT. Amino acid sequence: CASSGRTGRQPQHF.